This T cell receptor (beta chain) was sequenced during a study of T cell responses to AZD1222 COVID-19 vaccine. General study findings and limits: At 160-218 and 743-854, vaccine-associated CD4 TCRs were dominant, and they spanned spike. Possibly, clonal diversity was underestimated; donors were largely white British and included more females.

Here immunoSEQ multiplex PCR was the method, and the copy in TCRdb shows in-frame clones only, minus some. This table holds around 130,000 clones, 88% found once. CDR3 length equals 16 residues. J lost 0 bases, V lost 0 bases, and 5 bases had no gene match. Germline CDR1 reads SGHRS; CDR2 reads YFSETQ. Note on this clone: The target antigen is unknown.

The origin of this receptor is an adult in good health. The chain employs TRBV5-1 and TRBJ2-7; 8 bases agree with TRBD1. The sample consisted of peripheral blood, taken on day 0 of MenACWY control vaccination. The CDR3, as DNA: TGCGCCAGCAGCTTGGGGGGGACAGGACACTCCTACGAGCAGTACTTC. Translation: CASSLGGTGHSYEQYF.